The 7 T cell receptor beta chains below were found in one sample sequenced in a study of T cell changes during pregnancy in multiple sclerosis. Data came from immunoSEQ multiplex PCR; TCRdb stores just in-frame clones and leaves some out. The sample records roughly 100,000 clones, about nine tenths being singletons. The specimen comprised peripheral blood, sampled in the second trimester of pregnancy. The receptors originated from a female donor in good health, enrolled as a control in a pregnancy study.

This chain links TRBV19 with TRBJ2-7; 7 nucleotides match TRBD1. The germline gives CDR1 LNHDA, CDR2 SQIVND (reference sequence). Losses at the gene ends were 1 base for V and 4 bases for J; bases not matched to a gene: 4. The CDR3 runs 14 residues. The CDR3 is CASSIATGDYEQYF. The CDR3 DNA reads TGTGCCAGTAGTATAGCCACAGGGGATTACGAGCAGTACTTC. Drawing the rest from reference TRBV19 and TRBJ2-7, the complete variable domain is DGGITQSPKYLFRKEGQNVTLSCEQNLNHDAMYWYRQDPGQGLRLIYYSQIVNDFQKGDIAEGYSVSREKKESFPLTVTSAQKNPTAFYLCASSIATGDYEQYFGPGTRLTVT.

The chain carries TRBV19 and TRBJ2-5, with 15 positions matching TRBD2. The CDR3 loop spans 14 amino acids. CDR1 and CDR2 from the germline V gene are LNHDA and SQIVND (reference sequence). Trimming at V came to 6 bases and at J to 4 bases, leaving 0 bases not matched to a gene. CDR3: CASRGLAGGETQYF. The CDR3 DNA reads as TGTGCCAGTAGGGGACTAGCGGGGGGAGAGACCCAGTACTTC.

V gene TRBV6-5 combines with J gene TRBJ2-1; the match to TRBD2 covers 11 bases. J was trimmed by 10 bases and V by 2 bases; bases with no gene match: 10. The CDR3 runs 16 residues. Looked up from germline, CDR1 is MNHEY and CDR2 is SVGAGI. The DNA of the CDR3 is TGTGCCAGCAGTTACGGAAGACTAGCGGGACTAAGCGAGCAGTTCTTC. Its protein product is CASSYGRLAGLSEQFF.

V is TRBV7-9 and J is TRBJ1-1; no clear D gene. Trimming pared 5 bases from V and 0 bases from J, leaving 16 bases between. Per germline, CDR1 SEHNR and CDR2 FQNEAQ (reference sequence). The CDR3 length is 16 residues. CDR3: CASSHGPGRVNTEAFF. For the CDR3, the DNA is TGTGCCAGCAGCCACGGACCGGGAAGGGTGAACACTGAAGCTTTCTTT.

This rearrangement joins TRBV28 to TRBJ2-5, with 10 bases aligning to TRBD2. V lost 2 bases and J lost 5; bases outside the gene matches: 8. Germline-derived CDR1 and CDR2 are MDHEN and SYDVKM. The CDR3 contains 16 residues. The CDR3, as DNA: TGTGCCAGCAGTTTAACGCTAGCGGGAGATCAGGAGACCCAGTACTTC. Translating gives CASSLTLAGDQETQYF.

J is TRBJ2-6 and V is TRBV4-2; D gene uncertain. The germline V gene has CDR1 LGHNA and CDR2 YNFKEQ. This CDR3 has 15 amino acids. V was trimmed by 4 bases and J by 3 bases, leaving 10 bases between them. This CDR3 reads CASSPLSGGANVLTF. The CDR3, as DNA: TGTGCCAGCAGCCCGCTCTCGGGTGGGGCCAACGTCCTGACTTTC.

The chain combines TRBV6-6 with TRBJ2-7, with TRBD1 as a possible D gene (7 bases). CDR1 and CDR2 (germline): MNHNY, SVGAGI (reference sequence). V lost 8 bases and J lost 2, with 16 bases in between. This CDR3 is 14 amino acids long. The CDR3 is CASGEDRRTYEQYF. CDR3 sequence (DNA): TGTGCCAGCGGGGAGGACAGGCGTACCTACGAGCAGTACTTC.